The present TCR beta chain was sequenced within a study of Ad26.COV2.S vaccination and SARS-CoV-2 variants. About the study: The authors gave Ad26.COV2.S intramuscularly, either once or twice 56 days apart. Study results and caveats: Responses of T cells in total may have been underestimated by the TCR breadth and depth analyses.

The treatment: about 20 received Ad26.COV2.S at low or high dose, single or two shots; about 5 received placebo; per-sample allocation not given. Material that was analyzed had been drawn on day 63 after the first vaccine or placebo injection. In regard to this clone: The antigen remains undetermined.

Repertoires were generated with immunoSEQ multiplex PCR, while TCRdb's copy carries only in-frame clones and drops some. The sample carries just over 350,000 clones, around 83% recorded once. Per the germline V gene, CDR1 is ENHRY and CDR2 is SYGVKD. V shed 4 bases, J shed 6 bases, and the junction held 5 bases outside the gene matches. This CDR3 spans 13 amino acids. The sequence was obtained from a person between 18 and 60 years old who received the Ad26.COV2.S COVID-19 vaccine or a placebo. The specimen was peripheral blood, collected in a trial of Ad26.COV2.S vaccine versus placebo. The chain has TRBV10-3 and TRBJ1-2, with 7 bases identical to TRBD1. CDR3 bases: TGTGCCATCAGTGTAACAGGGGACGATGGCTACACCTTC. Translated: CAISVTGDDGYTF.